This is a list of T cell receptor beta chains from one sample in a study of T cells in Graves' hyperthyroidism and ophthalmopathy. TCRdb reanalysed the multiplex PCR reads using MiXCR and keeps one entry per CDR3 protein. The sample shows under 350,000 distinct CDR3 sequences, around a sixth of them seen only once. Sample: blood. The receptors originated from a woman in her forties or fifties with Graves' hyperthyroidism. Both conserved end residues are part of each CDR3. D genes are given only for firm matches. Clone sizes are given selectively: once, few, many, or a class where the clone is expanded.

abundance | j_gene | v_gene | d_gene | CDR3aa | CDR3nt
many | TRBJ1-2 | TRBV12-3/TRBV12-4 | TRBD1 | CASSFWGQPNYGYTF | TGTGCCAGCAGTTTTTGGGGACAGCCCAACTATGGCTACACCTTC
- | TRBJ1-6 | TRBV30 | - | CAWNRVNSPLHF | TGTGCCTGGAATCGGGTTAATTCACCCCTCCACTTT
many | TRBJ2-4 | TRBV2 | TRBD1 | CASRGIDRAGNIQYF | TGTGCCAGCAGGGGGATCGACAGGGCGGGAAACATTCAGTACTTC
- | TRBJ2-2 | TRBV11-2 | TRBD2 | CASSTGTTGTGELFF | TGTGCCAGCAGCACCGGGACTACAGGCACCGGGGAGCTGTTTTTT
many | TRBJ2-2 | TRBV28 | TRBD1 | CASHPQDADRGLTGELFF | TGTGCCAGCCATCCGCAGGATGCGGACAGGGGGCTAACCGGGGAGCTGTTTTTT
many | TRBJ2-5 | TRBV10-3 | TRBD1 | CAISKGQGLETQYF | TGTGCCATCAGTAAGGGACAGGGGTTAGAGACCCAGTACTTC
few | TRBJ2-1 | TRBV28 | - | CASSSGGAGRHNEQFF | TGTGCCAGCAGTTCTGGGGGGGCAGGGCGCCACAATGAGCAGTTCTTC
- | TRBJ1-3 | TRBV6-1 | - | CASRESGAGNTIYF | TGTGCCAGCAGAGAATCAGGGGCTGGAAACACCATATATTTT
many | TRBJ2-5 | TRBV11-2 | TRBD1 | CASARGLTETQYF | TGTGCCAGCGCGAGGGGGCTAACTGAGACCCAGTACTTC
many | TRBJ1-1 | TRBV20-1 | - | CSATDSGLTLTGAFF | TGCAGTGCTACGGATTCGGGACTCACACTGACGGGAGCTTTCTTT
few | TRBJ2-1 | TRBV2 | - | CASSAQGSGLGEQFF | TGTGCCAGCAGTGCCCAGGGGTCAGGGTTGGGTGAGCAGTTCTTC
- | TRBJ1-1 | TRBV3-1 | TRBD1 | CASSQKTGKGFF | TGTGCCAGCAGCCAAAAGACAGGGAAGGGTTTCTTT
- | TRBJ1-2 | TRBV20-1 | - | CSAPDRSYGYTF | TGCAGTGCTCCGGACAGATCCTATGGCTACACCTTC
- | TRBJ2-7 | TRBV20-1 | TRBD2 | CRVGIAGFEQYF | TGCAGGGTCGGTATAGCGGGGTTTGAGCAGTACTTC
many | TRBJ2-7 | TRBV9 | TRBD2 | CASSVGASGSTEQYF | TGTGCCAGCAGCGTAGGGGCTAGCGGGAGTACCGAGCAGTACTTC
- | TRBJ2-1 | TRBV7-3 | - | CASSLNGASQYNEQFF | TGTGCCAGCAGCTTAAACGGGGCTAGTCAGTACAATGAGCAGTTCTTC
- | TRBJ1-5 | TRBV6-5 | - | CASSYSSASNQPQHF | TGTGCCAGCAGTTACTCGTCGGCTAGCAATCAGCCCCAGCATTTT
many | TRBJ2-3 | TRBV5-1 | - | CASSPGTPSTDTQYF | TGCGCCAGCAGCCCCGGGACACCGAGCACAGATACGCAGTATTTT
- | TRBJ1-1 | TRBV10-3 | - | CAISPQGLDTEAFF | TGTGCCATCAGCCCCCAGGGGTTGGACACTGAAGCTTTCTTT
- | TRBJ2-4 | TRBV30 | - | CAWSVSGLGKNIQYF | TGTGCCTGGAGTGTTTCCGGGTTGGGCAAAAACATTCAGTACTTC
- | TRBJ2-1 | TRBV7-3 | - | CASSQRTVSSTYNEQFF | TGTGCCAGCAGCCAAAGGACAGTGTCAAGCACCTACAATGAGCAGTTCTTC
- | TRBJ1-6 | TRBV15 | TRBD1 | CATSREDRGSPLHF | TGTGCCACCAGCAGGGAGGACAGGGGTTCACCCCTCCACTTT
many | TRBJ2-7 | TRBV3-1 | - | CASSQRAQPYEQYF | TGTGCCAGCAGCCAAAGGGCCCAGCCCTACGAGCAGTACTTC
few | TRBJ1-1 | TRBV6-2/TRBV6-3 | - | CASDRGGDTEAFF | TGTGCCAGCGACCGGGGGGGAGACACTGAAGCTTTCTTT
many | TRBJ2-5 | TRBV12-3/TRBV12-4 | - | CASRGTFGTQYF | TGTGCCAGCAGGGGGACTTTTGGGACCCAGTACTTC
few | TRBJ2-2 | TRBV2 | - | CASSGTYPAGELFF | TGTGCCAGCAGCGGGACCTACCCCGCCGGGGAGCTGTTTTTT
many | TRBJ1-2 | TRBV18 | - | CASSPPGDLGYTF | TGTGCCAGCTCTCCCCCAGGGGACCTCGGCTACACCTTC
few | TRBJ2-1 | TRBV20-1 | - | CSAQQGSGYNEQFF | TGCAGTGCCCAACAGGGATCAGGTTACAATGAGCAGTTCTTC
many | TRBJ2-1 | TRBV12-3/TRBV12-4 | TRBD1 | CASSSTGTGVTEQFF | TGTGCCAGCAGTTCAACGGGGACAGGGGTTACTGAGCAGTTCTTC
many | TRBJ2-6 | TRBV6-6 | - | CASSYPGGRAGANVLTF | TGTGCCAGCAGTTACCCAGGGGGGCGGGCTGGGGCCAACGTCCTGACTTTC
many | TRBJ2-7 | TRBV12-3/TRBV12-4 | - | CASSLGKHYEQYF | TGTGCCAGCAGTTTGGGCAAGCACTACGAGCAGTACTTC
- | TRBJ1-5 | TRBV2 | - | CASSILERNQPQHF | TGTGCCAGCAGTATCCTGGAGAGAAATCAGCCCCAGCATTTT
many | TRBJ1-1 | TRBV18 | - | CASSQSGGARTEAFF | TGTGCCAGCTCTCAATCGGGGGGGGCAAGAACTGAAGCTTTCTTT
many | TRBJ2-3 | TRBV30 | TRBD1 | CAWRTGMSDTQYF | TGTGCCTGGAGGACAGGGATGTCAGATACGCAGTATTTT
- | TRBJ2-1 | TRBV2 | TRBD2 | CASSALAGVPEQFF | TGTGCCAGCAGTGCACTAGCGGGGGTCCCTGAGCAGTTCTTC
few | TRBJ2-3 | TRBV6-1 | - | CSTQGGESTDTQYF | TGTTCCACCCAGGGGGGCGAATCCACAGATACGCAGTATTTT
- | TRBJ2-7 | TRBV10-3 | - | CAISHPPGEGEQYF | TGTGCCATCAGTCACCCACCAGGTGAGGGCGAGCAGTACTTC
- | TRBJ2-2 | TRBV9 | TRBD2 | CASSVNRAGANTGELFF | TGTGCCAGCAGCGTGAATCGAGCGGGGGCGAACACCGGGGAGCTGTTTTTT
few | TRBJ1-1 | TRBV6-5 | TRBD1 | CASSYSSITGQGAFF | TGTGCCAGCAGTTACTCGAGTATTACGGGACAGGGAGCTTTCTTT
few | TRBJ2-1 | TRBV24-1 | - | CATSDYQHNEQFF | TGTGCCACCAGTGATTACCAACACAATGAGCAGTTCTTC
- | TRBJ2-1 | TRBV6-1 | - | CASSEASAGNDERFF | TGTGCCAGCAGTGAAGCCTCGGCAGGGAACGATGAGCGGTTCTTC
many | TRBJ1-2 | TRBV20-1 | TRBD1 | CSARGGQGLVYGYTF | TGCAGTGCTAGAGGTGGACAGGGGTTGGTCTATGGCTACACCTTC
- | TRBJ2-5 | TRBV3-1 | TRBD2 | CASSRTSGLSGETQYF | TGTGCCAGCAGCAGGACTAGCGGACTGTCTGGGGAGACCCAGTACTTC
once | TRBJ2-3 | TRBV7-9 | - | CASSLGALPTDTQYF | TGTGCCAGCAGCTTGGGAGCCCTCCCCACAGATACGCAGTATTTT
- | TRBJ1-2 | TRBV4-1 | - | CASSQELRIPNYGYTF | TGCGCCAGCAGCCAAGAGTTGCGCATACCTAACTATGGCTACACCTTC
many | TRBJ2-3 | TRBV12-3/TRBV12-4 | - | CASSWTGGTDTQYF | TGTGCCAGCAGTTGGACGGGCGGGACAGATACGCAGTATTTT
few | TRBJ1-5 | TRBV7-2 | - | CASSLSGRGAGQPQHF | TGTGCCAGCAGCTTGTCGGGCCGGGGGGCAGGTCAGCCCCAGCATTTT
- | TRBJ2-5 | TRBV7-9 | TRBD1 | CASSLITGGLETQYF | TGTGCCAGCAGCTTAATAACAGGGGGCTTAGAGACCCAGTACTTC
- | TRBJ2-7 | TRBV11-2 | - | CASSFNSYEQYF | TGTGCCAGCAGCTTCAACTCCTACGAGCAGTACTTC
few | TRBJ1-4 | TRBV6-5 | - | CASSYSGRANEKLFF | TGTGCCAGCAGTTACTCCGGGAGGGCTAATGAAAAACTGTTTTTT
many | TRBJ2-3 | TRBV12-3/TRBV12-4 | - | CASSFGGATDTQYF | TGTGCCAGCAGTTTTGGTGGGGCAACAGATACGCAGTATTTT
- | TRBJ1-1 | TRBV10-3 | - | CAISTMENTEAFF | TGTGCCATCAGTACGATGGAGAACACTGAAGCTTTCTTT
few | TRBJ2-3 | TRBV4-2 | TRBD2 | CASSHLLAGGSTDTQYF | TGTGCCAGCAGCCACCTTCTAGCGGGAGGCAGCACAGATACGCAGTATTTT
many | TRBJ1-2 | TRBV7-9 | - | CASSLGESLDGYTF | TGTGCCAGCAGCTTAGGAGAGTCTCTGGATGGCTACACCTTC